This entry lists 9 T cell receptor beta chains sequenced from one sample in a study of beta chain features in type 1 diabetes. All of the isolated RNA was reverse transcribed, so expressed TCRB transcripts were sequenced. Clones were read by immunoSEQ multiplex PCR, and TCRdb kept only the in-frame ones, dropping some. The top ten hold more than 0.095% of the sample, which has 500,000 to 800,000 clones, roughly 12% seen once. These receptors have no known antigen. Study-wide points: People with Type 1 diabetes carried modestly yet significantly shorter TCRB CDR3s in all four CD4+ subsets.

The material sequenced was naive CD4+ T cells from blood. The origin of the receptors is a man aged 30 to 39 with type 1 diabetes.

The J gene is TRBJ2-5, the V gene TRBV28; 8 bases fit TRBD1. With V trimmed by 6 bases and J by 5 bases, 8 bases remained unmatched. The CDR3 is made up of 14 amino acids. Per the germline V gene, CDR1 is MDHEN and CDR2 is SYDVKM. In DNA form, the CDR3 reads TGTGCCAGCAGCCTAGACAGGGGCCCTGAGACCCAGTACTTC. This codes for CASSLDRGPETQYF.

The V gene is TRBV11-2, the J gene TRBJ2-5, with 8 bases aligning to TRBD1. V dropped 5 bases and J dropped 5; count of bases not matched to a gene: 7. This CDR3 has 14 residues. Germline V gives CDR1 SGHAT, CDR2 FQNNGV. CDR3 loop: CASSPGQGTETQYF. The CDR3 DNA reads TGTGCCAGCAGCCCTGGACAGGGTACGGAGACCCAGTACTTC.

The V gene is TRBV30, the J gene TRBJ2-1; unclear D gene. This CDR3 has 15 amino acids. Trimming removed 0 bases at V and 0 bases at J, with 9 bases between. The germline V gene has CDR1 GTSNPN and CDR2 SVGIG (reference sequence). The CDR3 region is CAWSVRVSSYNEQFF. In DNA form, the CDR3 reads TGTGCCTGGAGTGTACGGGTCAGCTCCTACAATGAGCAGTTCTTC.

Only a few counts were recorded for this clone. This chain links TRBV30 with TRBJ1-2; D call uncertain. This CDR3 is 13 amino acids long. The germline V and J ends were trimmed by 4 bases and 7 bases, with 16 bases remaining between them. CDR1 GTSNPN and CDR2 SVGIG come from the germline V gene (reference sequence). CDR3 sequence reads: CAWNTAVGGGYTF. The DNA for the CDR3 is TGTGCCTGGAATACTGCAGTTGGAGGTGGCTACACCTTC.

This clone has just a few counts. The chain has TRBV5-1 and TRBJ2-7; possibly TRBD1 for D (6 bases). CDR1 is SGHRS and CDR2 is YFSETQ in the germline V gene. Trimming cost V 0 bases and J 3 bases, with 13 bases left between them. CDR3 length equals 15 residues. The CDR3 protein is CASSLVAGANYEQYF. The CDR3 nucleotides read TGCGCCAGCAGCTTGGTCGCAGGGGCGAACTACGAGCAGTACTTC.

This chain joins TRBV30 and TRBJ2-1; perhaps TRBD2 as D (5 bases). The CDR3 consists of 11 residues. V lost 2 bases to trimming and J lost 7 bases, with 6 bases between them. Germline V gene sequence: CDR1 GTSNPN, CDR2 SVGIG (reference sequence). CDR3 bases: TGTGCCTGGAGTTCGGGGAATGAGCAGTTCTTC. Its protein is CAWSSGNEQFF.

This clone was counted between two and nine times. This chain joins TRBV7-2 and TRBJ1-4, with 8 bases matching TRBD1. J was trimmed by 7 bases and V by 3 bases; bases with no gene match: 7. The germline gives CDR1 SGHTA, CDR2 FQGNSA. The CDR3 sequence is 15 residues long. As DNA, the CDR3 is TGTGCCAGCAGCTTGAGACAGGGGAGGATTGAAAAACTGTTTTTT. Translation gives CASSLRQGRIEKLFF.

This clone was seen a few times. This chain connects TRBV7-9 to TRBJ1-1; D not certain. CDR3 size: 13 residues. V was cut by 5 bases and J by 1 base, with 8 bases left in between. From germline, CDR1 is SEHNR and CDR2 FQNEAQ (reference sequence). CDR3 sequence (DNA): TGTGCCAGCAGCCGAACGCCGAACACTGAAGCTTTCTTT. It is translated as CASSRTPNTEAFF.

This clone was picked up a small number of times. The rearrangement uses TRBV4-3 and TRBJ2-7; D may be TRBD2 (5 bases). The CDR3 runs 15 residues. Germline loops: CDR1 LGHNA, CDR2 YSLEER. Trimming left V 0 bases short and J 3 bases short, with 12 bases between. The CDR3 DNA sequence: TGCGCCAGCAGCCAAGATAAAAACGGGGACTACGAGCAGTACTTC. This encodes CASSQDKNGDYEQYF.